This T cell receptor (beta chain) stems from a study of T cells in Graves' hyperthyroidism and ophthalmopathy. The study, taken as a whole, reports: In simple terms, a model built on 13 V-J features told ophthalmopathy apart from stable hyperthyroidism.

This clonotype appeared many times. Antigen specificity is unknown. The source material, RNA transcripts, was used to amplify TCR beta CDR3 regions. The HTBI primer set served for first-round RT-PCR of the TCR CDR3. Using its own MiXCR run on the multiplex PCR reads, TCRdb lists one record per CDR3 protein. Found here are roughly 570,000 distinct CDR3 sequences, roughly 50% of them singletons; the top ten hold about 8.3%. Germline V gene lookup returns CDR1 DFQATT and CDR2 SNEGSKA (reference sequence). The CDR3 runs to 12 residues. The V end was cut by 5 bases, the J end by 2 bases, with 10 bases between.

This TCR was recovered from a woman aged 18-29 years with Graves' hyperthyroidism. Sequenced input: peripheral blood or thyroid tissue (not recorded which). The chain joins TRBV20-1 to TRBJ2-7; D unclear. CDR3: CSALRFPYEQYF. CDR3 nucleotides: TGCAGTGCTCTTCGGTTTCCCTACGAGCAGTACTTC.